The 13 T cell receptor beta chains given below trace back to one sample, sequenced in a study of neurological immune-mediated disorders. TCRdb itself ran the 5' RACE reads through MiXCR, one entry per CDR3 protein. The sample lists 46,000 or so distinct CDR3 sequences; roughly 4% were seen once. Sequencing used PBMCs. The receptors were gathered from a woman aged 60-75 years with multiple sclerosis.

This clonotype was seen ten or more times. The chain carries TRBV20-1 and TRBJ2-1; TRBD2 matches at 16 bases. The CDR3 sequence is 18 residues long. Per germline, CDR1 DFQATT and CDR2 SNEGSKA (reference sequence). V was pared by 6 bases and J by 0 bases, with 8 bases of the junction left unmatched. CDR3 nucleotide sequence: TGCAGTGCCTCGGGACTAGCGGGAGGGGTGAGCTCCTACAATGAGCAGTTCTTC. Translating it yields CSASGLAGGVSSYNEQFF.

This clonotype was counted only a few times. A much larger clone differs by one base, so this may be a read error. This likely comes from a read error, as the CDR3 has no conserved phenylalanine or tryptophan at its end. The chain employs TRBV9 and TRBJ2-1; no clear D. V was shortened by 0 bases and J by 9 bases, with 4 bases between the two germline ends. The germline gives CDR1 SGDLS, CDR2 YYNGEE. The CDR3 totals 11 residues. The CDR3 loop is CASSVGGEQFI. The CDR3, as DNA: TGTGCCAGCAGCGTAGGGGGTGAGCAGTTCATC.

Note on this clonotype: The junction departs from germline at one end; a sequencing error may be responsible. The chain links TRBV10-3 to TRBJ2-3; tentatively, D is TRBD2 (5 bases). Per the germline V gene, CDR1 is ENHRY and CDR2 is SYGVKD. CDR3 length: 15 amino acids. This chain's CDR3 is CASSYGQSEADTQYF. The DNA for the CDR3 is TGTGCCAGCAGTTACGGGCAGTCGGAGGCAGATACGCAGTATTTT.

This clonotype was observed at least ten times. The chain is built from TRBV24-1 and TRBJ2-6; 11 positions match TRBD1. The CDR3 sequence is 18 residues long. Losses at the gene ends were 3 bases for V and 0 bases for J; bases not matched to a gene: 3. The germline gives CDR1 KGHDR, CDR2 SFDVKD. The CDR3 is CATSDAGTGGSGANVLTF. Written as DNA, the CDR3 is TGTGCCACCAGTGATGCGGGGACAGGGGGCTCTGGGGCCAACGTCCTGACTTTC.

This chain joins TRBV20-1 and TRBJ1-1; no clear D. Deletions cut 3 bases from V and 0 bases from J, with 11 bases between. Germline loops: CDR1 DFQATT, CDR2 SNEGSKA (reference sequence). CDR3 length: 14 amino acids. DNA of the CDR3: TGCAGTGCTAGTCGGAACATAATGAACACTGAAGCTTTCTTT. The encoded protein is CSASRNIMNTEAFF.

This clonotype has a count of ten or more. The V gene is TRBV7-2, the J gene TRBJ1-6; D is unclear. This CDR3 region has 15 residues. Trimming cost V 1 base and J 4 bases, with 8 bases left between them. The germline V gene has CDR1 SGHTA and CDR2 FQGNSA. The CDR3 sequence: CASSLGTEYNSPLHF. The CDR3 DNA follows: TGTGCCAGCAGCTTAGGAACAGAGTATAATTCACCCCTCCACTTT.

This clonotype showed up many times. The chain has TRBV20-1 and TRBJ2-7, with D perhaps matching TRBD1 or TRBD2 (5 bases each). CDR1 and CDR2 (germline): DFQATT, SNEGSKA (reference sequence). The CDR3 runs to 12 residues. V lost 4 bases to trimming and J lost 0 bases, with 7 bases between them. The CDR3 region has the DNA TGCAGTGCTACAGGGAGCTCCTACGAGCAGTACTTC. This gives the protein CSATGSSYEQYF.

The V and J genes are TRBV29-1 and TRBJ1-2; D unclear. This CDR3 is 12 amino acids long. Germline V gene sequence: CDR1 SQVTM, CDR2 ANQGSEA. V gave up 3 bases and J gave up 0 bases, with 5 bases separating them. The CDR3 DNA reads as TGCAGCGTTGATGGCCCTAACTATGGCTACACCTTC. As protein: CSVDGPNYGYTF. The whole variable domain, filled in from reference TRBV29-1 and TRBJ1-2, reads SAVISQKPSRDICQRGTSLTIQCQVDSQVTMMFWYRQQPGQSLTLIATANQGSEATYESGFVIDKFPISRPNLTFSTLTVSNMSPEDSSIYLCSVDGPNYGYTFGSGTRLTVV.

This clonotype was picked up many times. The chain uses TRBV5-1 and TRBJ2-2; 9 bases agree with TRBD1. Germline loops: CDR1 SGHRS, CDR2 YFSETQ. V lost 4 bases to trimming and J lost 6 bases; unmatched junction nucleotides: 7. This CDR3 is built from 15 residues. CDR3 loop: CASSHTGTGSGELFF. The CDR3 nucleotides read TGCGCCAGCAGCCATACCGGGACAGGGTCCGGGGAGCTGTTTTTT.

This clonotype was detected only a few times. The chain employs TRBV20-1 and TRBJ1-5; 8 bases are a match to TRBD1. Trimming took 0 bases from V and 2 from J; bases not matched to a gene: 15. From germline, CDR1 is DFQATT and CDR2 SNEGSKA (reference sequence). The CDR3 is made up of 19 amino acids. CDR3 bases: TGCAGTGCTAGAGATCAGGGGACAGGCCGGCGGTTGGGCAATCAGCCCCAGCATTTT. Its translation is CSARDQGTGRRLGNQPQHF.

In its sample, this clonotype was seen a few times. The genes are TRBV20-1 and TRBJ2-7; 8 nucleotides align to TRBD2. Germline V gene sequence: CDR1 DFQATT, CDR2 SNEGSKA (reference sequence). The CDR3 totals 12 residues. The ends lost 6 bases at V and 2 bases at J; junction bases unmatched: 3. The CDR3 nucleotides are TGCAGTGCCCCGGGACTAGCCTACGAGCAGTACTTC. The encoded protein is CSAPGLAYEQYF.

This clonotype was seen at least ten times. This chain connects TRBV20-1 to TRBJ2-5; D is possibly TRBD2 (6 bases). V lost 5 bases and J lost 5, with 18 bases in between. Germline V gives CDR1 DFQATT, CDR2 SNEGSKA (reference sequence). The CDR3 length is 14 residues. CDR3 nucleotides: TGCAGTGCTCCCCTAGCGTGGGGCGAGGAGACCCAGTACTTC. This encodes CSAPLAWGEETQYF.

This clonotype was recorded at least ten times. The chain recombines TRBV5-1 with TRBJ2-3, with 7 bases that match TRBD1. V shed 3 bases, J shed 4 bases, and the junction held 5 bases outside the gene matches. CDR3 length: 14 amino acids. CDR1 and CDR2 (germline): SGHRS, YFSETQ. CDR3 sequence (DNA): TGCGCCAGCAGCTACTCAGGGGGAGCAGATACGCAGTATTTT. It yields the protein CASSYSGGADTQYF.